This TCR beta chain originates from a study of control samples from healthy donors and cancer patients. Repertoires were generated with immunoSEQ multiplex PCR, while TCRdb's copy carries only in-frame clones and drops some. The table shows about 120,000 clones, with about 91% occurring only once. This CDR3 has 13 residues. Germline values: CDR1 MGHRA, CDR2 YSYEKL. V was shortened by 0 bases and J by 9 bases, with 8 bases between the two germline ends. The material sequenced was blood. The chain recombines TRBV4-1 with TRBJ2-2; no definite D call. This receptor was identified in a middle-aged man in good health. The CDR3 spells CASSQEASRELFF. The CDR3, as DNA: TGCGCCAGCAGCCAAGAGGCCAGCAGGGAGCTGTTTTTT.